This T cell receptor beta chain was captured in a study of cytomegalovirus exposure and HLA in healthy donors. Measured with immunoSEQ multiplex PCR; TCRdb has only the in-frame clones, and not every one. The sample has 150,000 or so clones, about 89% seen once. This sequence originates from a woman between 18 and 30 years old in good health and CMV-seropositive. Sequencing was done on a sample of PBMCs.

CDR3 in amino acids: CASSPTSGRGSDTQYF. CDR3 bases: TGTGCCAGCAGCCCGACTAGCGGGAGGGGTAGTGATACGCAGTATTTT. J is TRBJ2-3 and V is TRBV4-2; TRBD2 aligns across 14 bases. Trimming at V came to 4 bases and at J to 6 bases, leaving 6 bases not matched to a gene. The germline V gene has CDR1 LGHNA and CDR2 YNFKEQ. The CDR3 is 16 residues long.